Described below is a single T cell receptor (beta chain) sequence and its context. Sequence at one end of the junction differs from germline and may be a read error. The data are from a study of blood T cell repertoires in COVID-19. The wider study: The origin of the acute and convalescent COVID-19 samples was the United States, Italy and Spain. Sources were T cells, B-cell-depleted T cells, or PBMCs; the material itself was cDNA or gDNA.

The authors' processing: By means of reference gene primer amplification, nucleated cell counts were estimated. Assay used: immunoSEQ multiplex PCR; TCRdb lists only in-frame clones, some missing. V, J and clone size were drawn from that table, and D and trimming were deduced from the DNA. The data hold 300,000 to 400,000 clones, with roughly 87% observed a single time. Germline lookup yields CDR1 SSHAT and CDR2 FNYEAQ (reference sequence). CDR3 length equals 12 residues. Sequenced: peripheral blood. V and J are TRBV7-7 and TRBJ2-1; 8 bases are a match to TRBD2. This receptor was obtained from a man in his fifties with active or convalescent COVID-19. CDR3 in amino acids: CASSLSGGEQFF. DNA of the CDR3: TGTGCTAGCAGCTTATCGGGAGGGGAGCAGTTCTTC.